This TCR beta chain comes out of a study of T cells in Graves' hyperthyroidism and ophthalmopathy. Study outcomes and limitations: The majority of expanded thyroid clonotypes above 0.001 also appeared in blood. A median roughly six months before onset, the model predicted ophthalmopathy.

The TCR beta CDR3 regions underwent amplification using RNA transcripts as the source. The HTBI primer set drove a first-round RT-PCR of the TCR CDR3. TCRdb redid the calling of the multiplex PCR reads with MiXCR, one entry per CDR3 protein. The table has approximately 570,000 distinct CDR3 sequences, around 20% seen once; the top ten hold 45% to 50%. Ophthalmopathy cases scored 3 or more on the Clinical Activity Score and 4 or more on NOSPECS grade, with duration below 3 months. Pregnant or lactating patients were excluded, as were those with uncontrolled infection or other autoimmune disease. On this clonotype itself: Antigen unknown. With a much larger clone just one base away, this may be a read error.

The sequenced sample was blood. The clonotype was recovered from a man aged 35-49 years with Graves' ophthalmopathy.

CDR3 coding DNA: TGTGCCAGCAGGTTAACGAACAATGAGCAGTTCTTC. Translated, it gives CASRLTNNEQFF. The rearrangement uses TRBV27 and TRBJ2-1; no clear D gene. In germline, CDR1 is MNHEY, CDR2 SMNVEV (reference sequence). Trimming cost V 6 bases and J 5 bases, with 8 bases left between them. The CDR3 extends over 12 amino acids.